This TCR beta chain was recovered during a study of molecular identifiers for immune sequencing clone quantification (dated by TCRdb to the late 2010s). About the study as a whole: For a replicate experiment, the RNA from either 20,000 or 100,000 naive CD8 T cells was divided into five aliquots, and four of those aliquots went on to sequencing. CD8 T cells were used in a methods study to benchmark molecular-identifier clustering-based TCR repertoire sequencing (MIDCIRS) and TCR RNA copy counting.

The research as a whole found: A single cell's worth of spiked-in Jurkat TCR RNA was reported detectable even among 750,000 to 1,000,000 naive CD8 T cells. When barcode sub-clustering was left out, chimeric consensus sequences inflated TCR diversity, with chimeras reaching as high as 47%. Identical TCR molecules sharing a barcode could cause highly expanded clone sizes to be underestimated. Modeling gave about 3 recovered TCR RNA copies per cell versus 9.5 to 10 by digital PCR, implying around 31% capture efficiency. Spiked-in Jurkat TCR RNA (about 10 copies' worth), which is not part of the donor repertoire, was contained in the naive libraries. In CMV-specific effector cells, clones with more than 20 RNA copies accounted for over 97% of molecules, whereas in naive cells such clones accounted for under 1%.

Naive CD8 T cell libraries were made from approximately 20,000 to 1,000,000 sorted cells using 10%, 30% or 50% of purified RNA. On a BD FACSAria II, naive CD8 T cells were FACS-sorted as CD8+CD4-CCR7+CD45RA+ and collected into RLT Plus buffer. Around 10 TCR copies' worth of Jurkat RNA were spiked into roughly 19,000-1,000,000 naive CD8 T cell samples to test detection sensitivity. Enrichment of CD8 T cells was done with RosetteSep CD8+ T Cell Enrichment Cocktail plus Ficoll-Paque, and ACK red cell lysis came afterward. Note on this clonotype: The antigen it binds to is not known. No much larger clone is present one base from it, and per-base qualities are unavailable.

The trim is 3 bases for V and 8 bases for J, with a gap of 10 bases between the germline ends. CDR1 is given as SQVTM and CDR2 as ANQGSEA, both from the germline V gene. The CDR3 holds 11 amino acids from the cysteine to the phenylalanine. Only the CDR3 region is kept as DNA, spanning 33 bases read in frame from base 1. Receptor libraries were prepared by PCR. TCRdb records NextSeq 500 as the sequencer. Bulk TCR libraries were prepared as previously described, using TCR primers listed in Table S5. The Qiagen AllPrep DNA/RNA kit was used to purify total RNA. Before analysis, reads from multiple sequencing runs of the same library were pooled. Per the original workflow: Reads were retained only if the reads had an exact TCR constant sequence, and the retained reads were trimmed to 150 nt and grouped according to their 12-nt molecular barcodes. Reads inside each barcode group were sub-clustered using a 15% Levenshtein threshold, and a quality-weighted consensus sequence was constructed for each RNA molecule. Non-functional sequences were filtered out, along with any lower-count sequence sitting one edit away from another sequence. Based on a fit of two negative binomial distributions, barcode sub-clusters having less than 20% of the maximum read count were discarded. TCRdb's own reprocessing of the public reads used fastp at Q25 and MiXCR and kept productive beta chains. A single entry per CDR3 protein holds the most common genes and DNA from its merged rows. None of the V and J calls come from the authors' own analysis; TCRdb made them. The sample table records approximately 630,000 distinct CDR3 sequences; less than 30% of these occur just once. The ten largest clones take up about 0.84% of the sample.

The source material was naive CD8+ T cells from blood, with Jurkat cell RNA spiked in. The cell subset or site label of this sample denotes: FACS-sorted CD8+CD4-CCR7+CD45RA+ naive T cells. The TCR comes from a human donor in good health. Some libraries in this study had Jurkat cell RNA spiked in. The sequence links TRBV29-1 to TRBJ1-2; too little of a D gene remains to name it. Here is the DNA: TGCAGCGTTGACGCTCCTGGCGGCTACACCTTC. Its protein product is CSVDAPGGYTF.